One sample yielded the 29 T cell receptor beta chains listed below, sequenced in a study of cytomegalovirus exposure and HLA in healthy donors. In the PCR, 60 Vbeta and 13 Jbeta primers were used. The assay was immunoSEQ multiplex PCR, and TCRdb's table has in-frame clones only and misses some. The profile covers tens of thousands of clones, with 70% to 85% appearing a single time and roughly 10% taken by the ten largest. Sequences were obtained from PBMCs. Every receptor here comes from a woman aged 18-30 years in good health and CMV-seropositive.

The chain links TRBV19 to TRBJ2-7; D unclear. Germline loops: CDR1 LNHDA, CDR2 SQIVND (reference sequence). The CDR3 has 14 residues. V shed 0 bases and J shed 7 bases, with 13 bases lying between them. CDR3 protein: CASSIDNSVLEQYF. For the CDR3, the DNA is TGTGCCAGTAGTATAGACAACTCCGTACTAGAGCAGTACTTC. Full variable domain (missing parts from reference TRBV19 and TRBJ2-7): DGGITQSPKYLFRKEGQNVTLSCEQNLNHDAMYWYRQDPGQGLRLIYYSQIVNDFQKGDIAEGYSVSREKKESFPLTVTSAQKNPTAFYLCASSIDNSVLEQYFGPGTRLTVT.

CDR3 in DNA: TGTGCCAGCAGCTCGGGGACAACTAACTATGGCTACACCTTC. Its translation: CASSSGTTNYGYTF. This sequence joins TRBV5-4 and TRBJ1-2; possible D gene TRBD1, 6 bases. CDR1 and CDR2 (germline): SGHNT, YYREEE (reference sequence). The V end was cut by 3 bases, the J end by 0 bases, with 9 bases between. The CDR3 has 14 amino acids.

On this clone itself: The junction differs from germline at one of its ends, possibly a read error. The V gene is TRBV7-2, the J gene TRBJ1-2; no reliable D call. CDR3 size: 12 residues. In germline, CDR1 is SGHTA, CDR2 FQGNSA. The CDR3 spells CASSLDNYGYPF. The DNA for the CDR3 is TGTGCCAGCAGCTTAGATAACTATGGCTACCCCTTC.

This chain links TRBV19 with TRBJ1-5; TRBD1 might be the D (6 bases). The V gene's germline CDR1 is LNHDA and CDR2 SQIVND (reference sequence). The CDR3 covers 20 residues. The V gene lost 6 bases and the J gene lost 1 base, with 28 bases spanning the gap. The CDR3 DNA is TGTGCCAGTAGCCCTTGGAGACAGGTTTTACGCACGGGGAGCAATCAGCCCCAGCATTTT. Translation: CASSPWRQVLRTGSNQPQHF.

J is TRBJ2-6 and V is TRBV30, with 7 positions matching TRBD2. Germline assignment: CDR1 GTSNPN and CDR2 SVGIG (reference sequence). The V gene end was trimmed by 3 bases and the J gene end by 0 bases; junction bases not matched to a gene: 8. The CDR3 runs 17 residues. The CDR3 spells CAWRAGERGSGANVLTF. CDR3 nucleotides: TGTGCCTGGAGGGCGGGGGAGAGGGGCTCTGGGGCCAACGTCCTGACTTTC.

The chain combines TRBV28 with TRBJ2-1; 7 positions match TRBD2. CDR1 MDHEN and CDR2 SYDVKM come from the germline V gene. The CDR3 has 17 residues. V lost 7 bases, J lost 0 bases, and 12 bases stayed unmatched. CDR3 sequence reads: CASTLFGRGSSYNEQFF. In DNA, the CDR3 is TGTGCCAGCACCTTATTTGGGCGGGGGAGCTCCTACAATGAGCAGTTCTTC.

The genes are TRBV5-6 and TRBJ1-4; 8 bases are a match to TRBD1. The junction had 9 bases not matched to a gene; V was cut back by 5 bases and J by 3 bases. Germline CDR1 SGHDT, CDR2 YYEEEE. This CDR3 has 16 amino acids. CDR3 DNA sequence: TGTGCCAGCAGTTTTGGACAGGGCCGGTCTAATGAAAAACTGTTTTTT. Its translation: CASSFGQGRSNEKLFF.

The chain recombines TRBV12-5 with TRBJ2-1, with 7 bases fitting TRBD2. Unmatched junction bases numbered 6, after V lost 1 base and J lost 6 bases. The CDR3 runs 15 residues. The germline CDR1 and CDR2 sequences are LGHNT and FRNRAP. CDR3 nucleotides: TGTGCTAGTGGTTTGGACCTACTAGCGATCAATGAGCAGTTCTTC. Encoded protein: CASGLDLLAINEQFF.

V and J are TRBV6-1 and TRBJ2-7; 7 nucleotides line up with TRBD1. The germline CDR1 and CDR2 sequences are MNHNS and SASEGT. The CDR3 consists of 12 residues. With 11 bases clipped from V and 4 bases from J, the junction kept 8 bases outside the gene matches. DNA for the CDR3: TGTGCCCTCAGGGGGAACTATTACGAGCAGTACTTC. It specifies CALRGNYYEQYF.

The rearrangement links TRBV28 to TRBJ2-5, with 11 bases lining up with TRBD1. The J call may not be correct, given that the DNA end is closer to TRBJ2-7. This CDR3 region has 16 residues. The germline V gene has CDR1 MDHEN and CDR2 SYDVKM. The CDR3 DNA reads TGTGCCAGCAGTTTACCCGGGACAGGGGGAGGATACGAGCAGTACTTC. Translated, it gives CASSLPGTGGGYEQYF.

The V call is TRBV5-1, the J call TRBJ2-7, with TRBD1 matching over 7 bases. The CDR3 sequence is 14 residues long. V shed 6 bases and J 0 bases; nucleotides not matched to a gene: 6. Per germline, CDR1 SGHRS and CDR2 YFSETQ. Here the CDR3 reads CASNPTGSSYEQYF. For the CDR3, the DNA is TGCGCCAGCAACCCGACAGGGAGCTCCTACGAGCAGTACTTC.

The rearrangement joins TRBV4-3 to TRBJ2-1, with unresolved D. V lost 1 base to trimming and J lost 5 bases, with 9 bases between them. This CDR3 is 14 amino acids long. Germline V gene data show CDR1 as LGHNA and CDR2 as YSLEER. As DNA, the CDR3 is TGCGCCAGCAGCCAAGGCGCCGGTGACAATGAGCAGTTCTTC. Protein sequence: CASSQGAGDNEQFF.

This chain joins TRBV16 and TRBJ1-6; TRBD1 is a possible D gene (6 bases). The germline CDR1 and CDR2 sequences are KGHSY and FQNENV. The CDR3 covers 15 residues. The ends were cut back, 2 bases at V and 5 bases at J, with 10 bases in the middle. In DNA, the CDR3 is TGTGCCAGCAGCCAAAGACCAGGGGATAATTCACCCCTCCACTTT. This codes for CASSQRPGDNSPLHF.

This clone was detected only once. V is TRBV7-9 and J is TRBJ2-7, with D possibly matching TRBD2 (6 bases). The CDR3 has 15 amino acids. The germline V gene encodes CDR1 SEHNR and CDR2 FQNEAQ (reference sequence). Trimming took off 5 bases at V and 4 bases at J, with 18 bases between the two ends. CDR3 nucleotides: TGTGCCAGCAGCGATTTTCGCGGGGTGACATACGAGCAGTACTTC. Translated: CASSDFRGVTYEQYF.

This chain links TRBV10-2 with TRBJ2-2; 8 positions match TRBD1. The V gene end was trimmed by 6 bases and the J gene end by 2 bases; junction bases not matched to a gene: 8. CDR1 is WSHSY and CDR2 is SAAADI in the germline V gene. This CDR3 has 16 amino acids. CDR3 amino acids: CASRKTTGANTGELFF. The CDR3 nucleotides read TGCGCCAGCAGGAAAACGACAGGGGCCAACACCGGGGAGCTGTTTTTT.

The CDR3 nucleotides read TGTGCCAGCAGCTTAGGGGACAGGGGTAATGAGCAGTTCTTC. Amino acid sequence: CASSLGDRGNEQFF. V and J are TRBV11-3 and TRBJ2-1, with TRBD1 identical over 10 bases. CDR3 length equals 14 residues. J was trimmed by 7 bases and V by 1 base; bases with no gene match: 1. Germline lookup yields CDR1 SGHNT and CDR2 YENEEA.

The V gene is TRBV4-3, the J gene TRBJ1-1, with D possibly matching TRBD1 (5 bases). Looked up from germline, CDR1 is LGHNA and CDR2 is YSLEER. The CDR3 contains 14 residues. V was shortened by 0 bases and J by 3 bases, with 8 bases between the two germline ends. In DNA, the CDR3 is TGCGCCAGCAGCCAAGAACCGGGGGACACTGAAGCTTTCTTT. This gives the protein CASSQEPGDTEAFF.

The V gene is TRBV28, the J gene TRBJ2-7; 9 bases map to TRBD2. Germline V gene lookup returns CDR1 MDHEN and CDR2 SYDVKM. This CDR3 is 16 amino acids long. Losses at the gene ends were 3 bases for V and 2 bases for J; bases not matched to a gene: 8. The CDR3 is CASSLPVAGGPYEQYF. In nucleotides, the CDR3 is TGTGCCAGCAGTTTGCCGGTGGCGGGAGGGCCCTACGAGCAGTACTTC.

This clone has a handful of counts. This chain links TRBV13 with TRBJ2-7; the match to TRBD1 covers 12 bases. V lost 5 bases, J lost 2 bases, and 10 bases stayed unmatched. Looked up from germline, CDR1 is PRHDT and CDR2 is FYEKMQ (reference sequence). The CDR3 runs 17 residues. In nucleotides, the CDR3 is TGTGCCAGCAGCAACCGGGACAGGGGGCGAATTACCTACGAGCAGTACTTC. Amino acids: CASSNRDRGRITYEQYF.

The CDR3 reads CASSRLAGGSRETQYF. The DNA of the CDR3 is TGTGCCAGCAGCCGACTAGCGGGAGGATCACGGGAGACCCAGTACTTC. The chain has TRBV7-2 and TRBJ2-5, with TRBD2 identical over 13 bases. Germline-derived CDR1 and CDR2 are SGHTA and FQGNSA. The CDR3 is made up of 16 amino acids. The V and J ends lost 5 bases and 5 bases, in that order; junction bases with no gene match: 8.

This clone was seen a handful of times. In DNA form, the CDR3 reads TGTGCCAGCAGCTTAGTGCGGGGGGTCGTCGAGCAGTACTTC. This encodes CASSLVRGVVEQYF. The chain combines TRBV7-6 with TRBJ2-7, with 8 nucleotides matching TRBD2. Germline V gene lookup returns CDR1 SGHVS and CDR2 FNYEAQ. The CDR3 has 14 amino acids. V was clipped by 1 base and J by 6 bases; unmatched bases: 5. The variable domain in full, with the rest retrieved from reference TRBV7-6 and TRBJ2-7, is GAGVSQSPRYKVTKRGQDVALRCDPISGHVSLYWYRQALGQGPEFLTYFNYEAQQDKSGLPNDRFSAERPEGSISTLTIQRTEQRDSAMYRCASSLVRGVVEQYFGPGTRLTVT.

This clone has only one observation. CDR3 in amino acids: CASSRNSGRDTDTQYF. The CDR3 DNA is TGTGCCAGCAGCCGAAATAGCGGGAGGGATACAGATACGCAGTATTTT. The gene calls are TRBV7-3 and TRBJ2-3; TRBD2 matches at 11 bases. V trimming: 5 bases; J trimming: 3 bases; junction bases outside the gene matches: 7. Germline assignment: CDR1 SGHTA and CDR2 FQGTGA. The CDR3 runs 16 residues.

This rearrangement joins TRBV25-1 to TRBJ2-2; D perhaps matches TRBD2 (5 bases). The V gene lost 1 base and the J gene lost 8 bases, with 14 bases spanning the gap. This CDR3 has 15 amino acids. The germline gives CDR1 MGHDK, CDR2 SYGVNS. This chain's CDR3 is CASSESSRAGGELFF. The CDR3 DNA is TGTGCCAGCAGTGAATCGTCGAGGGCTGGGGGGGAGCTGTTTTTT.

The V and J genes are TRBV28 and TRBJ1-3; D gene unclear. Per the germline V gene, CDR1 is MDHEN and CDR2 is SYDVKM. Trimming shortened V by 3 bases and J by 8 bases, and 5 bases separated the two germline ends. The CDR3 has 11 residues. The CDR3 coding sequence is TGTGCCAGCAGTTTTGGCTACACCATATATTTT. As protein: CASSFGYTIYF.

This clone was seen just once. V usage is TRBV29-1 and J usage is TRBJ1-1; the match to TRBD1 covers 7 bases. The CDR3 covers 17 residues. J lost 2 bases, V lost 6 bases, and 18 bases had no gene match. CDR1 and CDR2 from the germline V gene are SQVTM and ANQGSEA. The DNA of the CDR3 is TGCAGCGTACAGACGACAGGGTGGGTTCCCGTTAACACTGAAGCTTTCTTT. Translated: CSVQTTGWVPVNTEAFF.

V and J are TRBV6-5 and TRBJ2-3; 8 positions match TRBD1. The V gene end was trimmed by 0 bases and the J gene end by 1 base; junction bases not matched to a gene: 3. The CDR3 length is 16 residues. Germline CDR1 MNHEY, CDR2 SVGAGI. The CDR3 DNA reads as TGTGCCAGCAGTTACTCTCCGGGACAGGGCACAGATACGCAGTATTTT. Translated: CASSYSPGQGTDTQYF.

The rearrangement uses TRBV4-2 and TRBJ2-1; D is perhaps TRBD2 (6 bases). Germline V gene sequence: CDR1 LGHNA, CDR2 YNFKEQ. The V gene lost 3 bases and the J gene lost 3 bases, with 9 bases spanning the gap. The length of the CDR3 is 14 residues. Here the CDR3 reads CASSHAGLYNEQFF. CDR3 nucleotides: TGTGCCAGCAGCCACGCGGGACTCTACAATGAGCAGTTCTTC.

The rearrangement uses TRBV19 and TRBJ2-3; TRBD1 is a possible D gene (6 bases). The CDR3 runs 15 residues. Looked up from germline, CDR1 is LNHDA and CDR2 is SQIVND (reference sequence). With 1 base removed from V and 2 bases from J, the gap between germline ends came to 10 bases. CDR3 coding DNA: TGTGCCAGTAGTATAGGGGACATCCCCACAGATACGCAGTATTTT. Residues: CASSIGDIPTDTQYF.

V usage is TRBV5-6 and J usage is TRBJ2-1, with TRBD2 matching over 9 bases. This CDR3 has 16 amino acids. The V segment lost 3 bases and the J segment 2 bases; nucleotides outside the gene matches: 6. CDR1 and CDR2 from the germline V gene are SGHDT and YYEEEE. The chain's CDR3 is CASSSGLANAYNEQFF. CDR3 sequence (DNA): TGTGCCAGCAGCTCAGGACTAGCGAACGCCTACAATGAGCAGTTCTTC. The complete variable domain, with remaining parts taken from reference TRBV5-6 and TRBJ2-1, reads DAGVTQSPTHLIKTRGQQVTLRCSPKSGHDTVSWYQQALGQGPQFIFQYYEEEERQRGNFPDRFSGHQFPNYSSELNVNALLLGDSALYLCASSSGLANAYNEQFFGPGTRLTVL.